This T cell receptor beta chain was captured in a study of cytomegalovirus exposure and HLA in healthy donors. Study conclusions and caveats: The authors enumerated around 150 TCR beta chains as linked to cytomegalovirus. Prediction of most subjects' HLA-A and HLA-B alleles by TCR beta sequences was reportedly accurate. Owing to their indistinguishability, certain V segments, notably TRBV6-2 and TRBV6-3, were excluded.

A word on this clone: Its target is not known.

The PCR had 60 Vbeta and 13 Jbeta primers. Here immunoSEQ multiplex PCR was the method, and the copy in TCRdb shows in-frame clones only, minus some. This repertoire shows about 140,000 clones, under 70% found once; its top ten account for over 9.5%. The CDR3 is 14 amino acids. Germline-derived CDR1 and CDR2 are MRHNA and SNTAGT. The V end was cut by 6 bases, the J end by 3 bases, with 12 bases between. Sequencing was performed on PBMCs. This chain uses TRBV6-4 with TRBJ1-3; unclear D gene. The sequence derives from a man aged 30-40 years in good health and CMV-seropositive. CDR3 coding DNA: TGTGCCAGCAGGAGTTCGTCCTGTGGAAACACCATATATTTT. It yields the protein CASRSSSCGNTIYF.